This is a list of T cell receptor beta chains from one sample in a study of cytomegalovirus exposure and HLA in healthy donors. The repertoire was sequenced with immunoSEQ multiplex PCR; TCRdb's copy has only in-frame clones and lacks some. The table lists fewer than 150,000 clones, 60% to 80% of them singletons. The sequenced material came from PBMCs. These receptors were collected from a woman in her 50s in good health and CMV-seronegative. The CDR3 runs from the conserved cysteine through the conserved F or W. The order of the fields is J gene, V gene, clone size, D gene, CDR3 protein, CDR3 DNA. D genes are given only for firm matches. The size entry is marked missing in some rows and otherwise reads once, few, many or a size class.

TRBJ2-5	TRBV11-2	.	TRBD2	CASSLDRGVQETQYF	TGTGCCAGCAGCTTAGATCGGGGGGTCCAAGAGACCCAGTACTTC
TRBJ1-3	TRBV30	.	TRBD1	CAWSQGQSPSGNTIYF	TGTGCCTGGAGCCAGGGACAGTCGCCCTCTGGAAACACCATATATTTT
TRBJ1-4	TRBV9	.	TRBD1	CASSVGTGVTNEKLFF	TGTGCCAGCAGCGTAGGGACAGGGGTGACTAATGAAAAACTGTTTTTT
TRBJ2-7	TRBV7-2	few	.	CASSLGLTLGSRAYEQYF	TGTGCCAGCAGCCTCGGGTTAACGTTAGGGAGTCGAGCCTACGAGCAGTACTTC
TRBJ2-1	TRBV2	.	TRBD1	CASSGRDRDDEQFF	TGTGCCAGCAGTGGCCGGGACAGGGACGATGAGCAGTTCTTC
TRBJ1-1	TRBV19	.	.	CASTTIVGGWGTEAFF	TGTGCCAGTACCACGATCGTGGGGGGTTGGGGCACTGAAGCTTTCTTT
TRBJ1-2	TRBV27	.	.	CASGLPGNYGYTF	TGTGCCAGCGGCTTACCGGGTAACTATGGCTACACCTTC
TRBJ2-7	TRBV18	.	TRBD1	CASSPGQETYEQYF	TGTGCCAGCTCCCCGGGACAGGAGACCTACGAGCAGTACTTC
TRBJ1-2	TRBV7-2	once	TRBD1	CASSLAGTGHSGYTF	TGTGCCAGCAGCTTAGCTGGGACAGGACACTCTGGCTACACCTTC
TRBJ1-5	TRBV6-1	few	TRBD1	CASRRDRGNQPQHF	TGTGCCAGCAGAAGGGACAGGGGCAATCAGCCCCAGCATTTT
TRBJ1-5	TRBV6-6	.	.	CASSYFWDNNQPQHF	TGTGCCAGCAGTTATTTTTGGGACAACAATCAGCCCCAGCATTTT
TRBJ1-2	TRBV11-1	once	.	CASSPMARVSSYTF	TGTGCCAGCAGTCCGATGGCCCGTGTAAGTAGCTACACCTTC
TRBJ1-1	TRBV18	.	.	CASTPEAAGTEAFF	TGTGCCAGCACCCCGGAGGCAGCAGGAACTGAAGCTTTCTTT
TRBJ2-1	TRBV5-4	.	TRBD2	CASSLAGAYNEQFF	TGTGCCAGCAGTCTAGCGGGAGCCTACAATGAGCAGTTCTTC
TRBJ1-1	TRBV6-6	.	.	CASSYPRNTEAFF	TGTGCCAGCAGTTACCCTCGGAACACTGAAGCTTTCTTT
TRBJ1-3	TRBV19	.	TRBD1	CASKGQRSGNTIYF	TGTGCCAGTAAGGGACAGCGCTCTGGAAACACCATATATTTT
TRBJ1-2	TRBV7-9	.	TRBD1	CASSLTGVDYGYTF	TGTGCCAGCAGCTTGACAGGGGTGGACTATGGCTACACCTTC
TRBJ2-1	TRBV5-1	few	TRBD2	CASSLVLAGDYNEQFF	TGCGCCAGCAGCTTGGTACTAGCGGGGGATTACAATGAGCAGTTCTTC
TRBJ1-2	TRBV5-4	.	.	CASSQDWGQGTF	.
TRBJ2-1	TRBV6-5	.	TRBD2	CASRGLAGEHNEQFF	TGTGCCAGCAGGGGACTAGCGGGGGAACACAATGAGCAGTTCTTC
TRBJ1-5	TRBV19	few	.	CASRTGNQPQHF	TGTGCCAGTAGAACAGGGAATCAGCCCCAGCATTTT
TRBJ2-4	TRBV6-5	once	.	CASSYGGTENIQYF	TGTGCCAGCAGTTACGGCGGGACCGAAAACATTCAGTACTTC
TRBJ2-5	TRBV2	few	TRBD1	CASSVQGIGETQYF	TGTGCCAGCAGTGTACAGGGGATAGGAGAGACCCAGTACTTC
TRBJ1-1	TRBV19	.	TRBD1	CASTQGADGDTEAFF	TGTGCCAGTACCCAGGGGGCGGATGGAGACACTGAAGCTTTCTTT
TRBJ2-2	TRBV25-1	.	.	CASSGLATGELFF	TGTGCCAGCAGTGGCCTAGCAACCGGGGAGCTGTTTTTT
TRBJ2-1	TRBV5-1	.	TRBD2	CASSLEGLAGYNEQFF	TGCGCCAGCAGCTTGGAGGGGCTAGCGGGGTACAATGAGCAGTTCTTC
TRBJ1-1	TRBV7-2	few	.	CASRTPGGTEAFF	TGTGCCAGCAGGACGCCGGGAGGCACTGAAGCTTTCTTT
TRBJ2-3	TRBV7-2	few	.	CASSYTGTDTQYF	TGTGCCAGCAGTTACACAGGCACAGATACGCAGTATTTT
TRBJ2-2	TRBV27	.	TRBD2	CASSFGGVGTGELFF	TGTGCCAGCAGTTTTGGGGGGGTAGGGACCGGGGAGCTGTTTTTT